A selection of T cell receptor beta chains follows, all from one sample in a study of CD8 T cells in ankylosing spondylitis. TCRdb re-derived calls from the 5' RACE reads in MiXCR, one entry per CDR3 protein. The data hold roughly 230,000 distinct CDR3 sequences, with over 15% observed a single time. The source material was blood, either unsorted or a sorted T cell fraction (not recorded which). These receptors originate from a male donor with ankylosing spondylitis or in good health (not recorded which). The CDR3 runs from the conserved cysteine through the conserved F or W. Each record gives: clone size, J gene, V gene, D gene, CDR3 protein, CDR3 DNA. The D gene is left open where the match is weak. Rows give clone size only sometimes, using once, few, many, or a class for an expanded clone.

clone size: NA; J gene: TRBJ2-7; V gene: TRBV5-1; D gene: NA; CDR3 protein: CASSSGGTAYEQYF; CDR3 DNA: TGCGCCAGCAGCTCCGGAGGCACAGCCTACGAGCAGTACTTC
clone size: NA; J gene: TRBJ1-3; V gene: TRBV10-3; D gene: NA; CDR3 protein: CTIGGSLSGNTIYF; CDR3 DNA: TGTACCATCGGAGGCAGCCTCTCTGGAAACACCATATATTTT
clone size: few; J gene: TRBJ2-7; V gene: TRBV27; D gene: NA; CDR3 protein: CASSFGRGGYEQYF; CDR3 DNA: TGTGCCAGCAGTTTTGGCAGGGGTGGCTACGAGCAGTACTTC
clone size: NA; J gene: TRBJ2-1; V gene: TRBV9; D gene: NA; CDR3 protein: CASSVAQGSGDEQFF; CDR3 DNA: TGTGCCAGCAGCGTAGCTCAGGGATCTGGAGATGAGCAGTTCTTC
clone size: once; J gene: TRBJ2-6; V gene: TRBV2; D gene: NA; CDR3 protein: CASSDWEGANVLTF; CDR3 DNA: TGTGCCAGCAGTGACTGGGAGGGGGCCAACGTCCTGACTTTC
clone size: NA; J gene: TRBJ2-1; V gene: TRBV2; D gene: NA; CDR3 protein: CASTALVNEQFF; CDR3 DNA: TGTGCCAGCACCGCACTAGTCAATGAGCAGTTCTTC
clone size: few; J gene: TRBJ2-1; V gene: TRBV11-2; D gene: TRBD2; CDR3 protein: CASSSHPGLGGNEQFF; CDR3 DNA: TGTGCCAGCAGCTCCCACCCGGGACTGGGAGGGAATGAGCAGTTCTTC
clone size: few; J gene: TRBJ2-7; V gene: TRBV5-4; D gene: NA; CDR3 protein: CASSSFDGSYEQYF; CDR3 DNA: TGTGCCAGCAGCTCCTTTGACGGATCCTACGAGCAGTACTTC
clone size: NA; J gene: TRBJ2-7; V gene: TRBV20-1; D gene: NA; CDR3 protein: CSADSGISSYEQYF; CDR3 DNA: TGCAGTGCTGATAGCGGTATCAGCTCCTACGAGCAGTACTTC
clone size: NA; J gene: TRBJ2-5; V gene: TRBV4-3; D gene: NA; CDR3 protein: CASSQVVAGTETQYF; CDR3 DNA: TGCGCCAGCAGCCAAGTTGTGGCAGGGACGGAGACCCAGTACTTC
clone size: once; J gene: TRBJ2-3; V gene: TRBV29-1; D gene: TRBD2; CDR3 protein: CSVDGVAGGYTDTQYF; CDR3 DNA: TGCAGCGTTGACGGGGTAGCGGGAGGGTACACAGATACGCAGTATTTT
clone size: NA; J gene: TRBJ2-3; V gene: TRBV7-6; D gene: NA; CDR3 protein: CASSPGKWEFTDTQYF; CDR3 DNA: TGTGCCAGCAGCCCAGGGAAATGGGAATTCACAGATACGCAGTATTTT
clone size: many; J gene: TRBJ2-7; V gene: TRBV2; D gene: NA; CDR3 protein: CASSFDGSYEQYF; CDR3 DNA: TGTGCCAGCTCATTCGACGGCTCCTACGAGCAGTACTTC
clone size: NA; J gene: TRBJ2-3; V gene: TRBV4-2; D gene: NA; CDR3 protein: CASSQASGVTDTQYF; CDR3 DNA: TGTGCCAGCAGCCAAGCCTCCGGAGTCACAGATACGCAGTATTTT
clone size: few; J gene: TRBJ2-7; V gene: TRBV4-1; D gene: NA; CDR3 protein: CASSQVYPGIDISYEQYF; CDR3 DNA: TGCGCCAGCAGCCAAGTCTATCCCGGGATTGATATATCCTACGAGCAGTACTTC
clone size: many; J gene: TRBJ2-7; V gene: TRBV29-1; D gene: NA; CDR3 protein: CSVEGEAPAQYF; CDR3 DNA: TGCAGCGTTGAAGGGGAGGCCCCGGCGCAGTACTTC
clone size: NA; J gene: TRBJ2-7; V gene: TRBV29-1; D gene: NA; CDR3 protein: CSVGSQYEQYF; CDR3 DNA: TGCAGCGTTGGCTCACAGTACGAGCAGTACTTC
clone size: few; J gene: TRBJ2-7; V gene: TRBV27; D gene: NA; CDR3 protein: CASSLSNRLGEQYF; CDR3 DNA: TGTGCCAGCAGTTTATCGAACCGCCTAGGCGAGCAGTACTTC
clone size: few; J gene: TRBJ2-5; V gene: TRBV19; D gene: TRBD2; CDR3 protein: CASSPHLRERRETQYF; CDR3 DNA: TGTGCCAGTAGTCCTCATCTGCGGGAGCGACGGGAGACCCAGTACTTC
clone size: few; J gene: TRBJ2-1; V gene: TRBV10-3; D gene: TRBD1; CDR3 protein: CAISDTDRASYNEQFF; CDR3 DNA: TGTGCCATCAGTGACACAGACAGGGCCTCCTACAATGAGCAGTTCTTC
clone size: many; J gene: TRBJ2-5; V gene: TRBV11-2; D gene: NA; CDR3 protein: CASSLYLKSQFMAETQYF; CDR3 DNA: TGTGCCAGCAGCTTATATCTCAAATCGCAGTTTATGGCAGAGACCCAGTACTTC
clone size: few; J gene: TRBJ2-1; V gene: TRBV5-6; D gene: TRBD2; CDR3 protein: CASSSPTGTSTDSYNEQFF; CDR3 DNA: TGTGCCAGCAGCTCCCCGACTGGGACTAGCACAGACTCCTACAATGAGCAGTTCTTC
clone size: NA; J gene: TRBJ2-2; V gene: TRBV13; D gene: NA; CDR3 protein: CASSEQVSRDGGELFF; CDR3 DNA: TGTGCCAGCAGCGAGCAGGTTTCGCGGGATGGCGGGGAGCTGTTTTTT